This T cell receptor (beta chain) was obtained from a study of chemoradiotherapy in HPV16-positive cancers. Clones were read by immunoSEQ multiplex PCR, and TCRdb kept only the in-frame ones, dropping some. Of about 67,000 clones listed, 88% are singletons. The CDR3 loop spans 14 amino acids. Trimming stripped 4 bases from V and 6 bases from J, with 16 bases between. Looked up from germline, CDR1 is WSHSY and CDR2 is SAAADI. The study, taken as a whole, reports: Non-HPV-specific T cells did not expand in tumors during treatment, whereas candidate HPV-specific clones and E7-related motifs did. Functional assays defining HPV-specific T cells used only a couple of HPV16-positive patients. In HPV16-positive patients, HPV-responsive T-cell expansion tracked better recurrence-free survival.

A remark on this clone: What it binds is unknown.

The receptor's source is a human donor with HPV-associated anogenital cancer. This sequence joins TRBV10-2 and TRBJ2-7; D possibly matches TRBD1 or TRBD2 (5 bases each). Here the sequenced sample was blood, taken from a patient who underwent chemoradiotherapy. The CDR3: CASSVGREMGEQYF. DNA of the CDR3: TGCGCCAGCAGTGTTGGCAGGGAGATGGGCGAGCAGTACTTC.